This T cell receptor (beta chain) was obtained from a study of blood T cell repertoires in COVID-19. V lost 2 bases and J lost 1, with 12 bases in between. The CDR3 sequence is 16 residues long. Germline V gene lookup returns CDR1 SGHVS and CDR2 FQNEAQ. This clone was picked up a small number of times. Method: immunoSEQ multiplex PCR; TCRdb's copy keeps in-frame clones and lacks some. The top ten hold approximately 4% of the sample, which has about 140,000 clones, 65% to 80% seen once. The clonotype originates from a man in his sixties with acute or convalescent COVID-19. The chain couples TRBV7-8 to TRBJ1-3, with D uncertain. The sequenced sample was peripheral blood. The CDR3 loop is CASSLTGSPSGNTIYF. The CDR3 nucleotides read TGTGCCAGCAGCTTAACGGGGAGTCCTTCTGGAAACACCATATATTTT.